There are many counts of the clone carrying this TCR beta chain. The antigen remains unidentified. With 4 bases removed from V and 0 bases from J, the gap between germline ends came to 7 bases. CDR1 SQVTM and CDR2 ANQGSEA come from the germline V gene. The CDR3 spans 12 residues. It was RNA transcripts that yielded the amplified TCR beta CDR3 regions. Carried out on the TCR CDR3, a first-round RT-PCR used the HTBI primer set. TCRdb itself ran the multiplex PCR reads through MiXCR, one entry per CDR3 protein. The table shows 800,000 or so distinct CDR3 sequences, with approximately 40% occurring only once. The data belong to a study of T cells in Graves' hyperthyroidism and ophthalmopathy. Regarding the study as a whole: Ophthalmopathy and stable hyperthyroidism were separated by a 13 V-J model.

Graves' hyperthyroidism was deemed stable given no ophthalmopathy progression within 18 months. Uncontrolled infection, other autoimmune disease, pregnancy and lactation each barred patients from inclusion. Thyroid ultrasound and orbital computed tomography, with clinical symptoms and serum thyroxine and TRAb, informed diagnoses. The specimen sequenced was blood. The clonotype was recovered from a man aged 18 to 29 with Graves' hyperthyroidism. V is TRBV29-1 and J is TRBJ2-7; tentative D call: TRBD1 (5 bases). The CDR3 bases are TGCAGCGTTGCTGACAGCTCCTACGAGCAGTACTTC. Translation gives CSVADSSYEQYF.